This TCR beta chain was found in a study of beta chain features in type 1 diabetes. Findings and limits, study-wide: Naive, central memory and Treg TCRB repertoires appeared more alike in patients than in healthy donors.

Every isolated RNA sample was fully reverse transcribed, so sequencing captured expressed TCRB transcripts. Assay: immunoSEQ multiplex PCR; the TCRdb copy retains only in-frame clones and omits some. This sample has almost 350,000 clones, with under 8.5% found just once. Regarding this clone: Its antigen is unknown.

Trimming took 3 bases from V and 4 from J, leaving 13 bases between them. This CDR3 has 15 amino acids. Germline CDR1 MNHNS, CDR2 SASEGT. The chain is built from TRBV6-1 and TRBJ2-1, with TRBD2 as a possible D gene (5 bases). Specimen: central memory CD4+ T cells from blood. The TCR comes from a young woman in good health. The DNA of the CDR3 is TGTGCCAGCAGTGATCCGAGGGAACCTTACAATGAGCAGTTCTTC. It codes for CASSDPREPYNEQFF.